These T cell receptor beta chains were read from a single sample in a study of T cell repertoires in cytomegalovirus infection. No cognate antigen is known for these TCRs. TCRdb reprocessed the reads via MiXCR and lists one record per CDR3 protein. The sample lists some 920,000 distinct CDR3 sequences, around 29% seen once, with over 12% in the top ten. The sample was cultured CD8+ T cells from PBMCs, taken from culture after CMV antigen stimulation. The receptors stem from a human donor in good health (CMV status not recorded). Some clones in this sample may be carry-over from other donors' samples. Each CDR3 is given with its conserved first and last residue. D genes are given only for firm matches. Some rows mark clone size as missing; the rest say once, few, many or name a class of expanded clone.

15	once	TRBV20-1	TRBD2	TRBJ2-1	CSAGKRGRSYNEQFF
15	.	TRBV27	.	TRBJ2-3	CASSLGVIGTDTQYF
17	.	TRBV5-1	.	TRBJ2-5	CASSLSIGIGSKETQYF
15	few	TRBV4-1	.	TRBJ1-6	CASSQVEGSNSPLHF
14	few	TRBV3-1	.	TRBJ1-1	CASSPDYLNTEAFF
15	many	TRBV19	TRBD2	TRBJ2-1	CASRVAAGGLNEQFF
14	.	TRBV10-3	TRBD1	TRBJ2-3	CAISTGQGPDTQYF
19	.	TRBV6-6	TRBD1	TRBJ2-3	CASSYSIPGQGRGTDTQYF
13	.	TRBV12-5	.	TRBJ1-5	CASGVGVNQPQHF
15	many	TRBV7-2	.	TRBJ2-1	CASSPLGQHYNEQFF
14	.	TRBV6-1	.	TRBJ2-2	CASKRVGNTGELFF
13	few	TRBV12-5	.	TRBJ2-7	CASGFSFSYEQYF
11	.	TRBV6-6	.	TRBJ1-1	CASSYQEEAFF
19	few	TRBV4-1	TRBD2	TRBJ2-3	CASSHPSGGLLSSTDTQYF
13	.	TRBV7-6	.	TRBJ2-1	CARRPSSYNEQFF
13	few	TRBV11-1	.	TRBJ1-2	CASSLSAPLGYTF
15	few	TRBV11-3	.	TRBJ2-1	CASSLVAGGDNEQFF
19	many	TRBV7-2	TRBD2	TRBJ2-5	CASSLDLRGGEKSQETQYF
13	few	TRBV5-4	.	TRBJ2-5	CASSFPGSETQYF
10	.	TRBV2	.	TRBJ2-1	CASLGDEQFF